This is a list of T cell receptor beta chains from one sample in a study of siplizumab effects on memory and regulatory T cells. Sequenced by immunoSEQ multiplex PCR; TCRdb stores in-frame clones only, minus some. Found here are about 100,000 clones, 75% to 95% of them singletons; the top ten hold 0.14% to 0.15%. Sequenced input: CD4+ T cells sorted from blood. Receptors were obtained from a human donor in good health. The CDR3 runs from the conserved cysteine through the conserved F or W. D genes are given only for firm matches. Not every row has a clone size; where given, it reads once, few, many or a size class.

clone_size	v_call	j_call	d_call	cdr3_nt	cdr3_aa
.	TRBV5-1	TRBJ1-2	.	TGCGCCAGCACCAATGGCGGGAGTAACTATGGCTACACCTTC	CASTNGGSNYGYTF
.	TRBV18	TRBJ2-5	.	TGTGCCAGCTCACCACCGCTAGGGGGGCGTGAGACCCAGTACTTC	CASSPPLGGRETQYF
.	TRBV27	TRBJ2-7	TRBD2	TGTGCCAGCAGCCTACGGACTAGCGGGGTCTCCTACGAGCAGTACTTC	CASSLRTSGVSYEQYF
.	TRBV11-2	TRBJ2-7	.	TGTGCCAGCAGCTTATGGGCAGGACCGAGCTCCTACGAGCAGTACTTC	CASSLWAGPSSYEQYF
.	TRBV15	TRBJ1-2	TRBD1	TGTGCCACCAGCAGAGTACAGGACAGGGGCTATGGCTACACCTTC	CATSRVQDRGYGYTF
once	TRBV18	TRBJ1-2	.	TGTGCCAGCTCCCCGGGACAAAACTATGGCTACACCTTC	CASSPGQNYGYTF
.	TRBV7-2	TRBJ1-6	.	TGTGCCAGCAGCTTCCCTCAGGGACTGTCACCCCTCCACTTT	CASSFPQGLSPLHF
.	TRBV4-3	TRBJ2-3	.	TGCGCCAGCAGCCAGGTCGGTCGGGGTGACACAGATACGCAGTATTTT	CASSQVGRGDTDTQYF
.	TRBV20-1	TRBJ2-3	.	TGCAGTGCTAGAGCAGATACGCAGTATTTT	CSARADTQYF
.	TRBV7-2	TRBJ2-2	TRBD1	TGTGCCAGCAGCTTCCCCACTACCCGGGACAGGGCAAACACCGGGGAGCTGTTTTTT	CASSFPTTRDRANTGELFF
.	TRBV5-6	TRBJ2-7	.	TGTGCCAGCAGCTTATTCTACGAGCAGTACTTC	CASSLFYEQYF
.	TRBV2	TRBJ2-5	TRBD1	TGTGCCAGCCTTTTAAGAGGGACAGGGACCCAGTACTTC	CASLLRGTGTQYF
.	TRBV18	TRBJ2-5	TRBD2	TGTGCCAGCTCACCACCGACTAGCGGGGGCAAGACCCAGTACTTC	CASSPPTSGGKTQYF
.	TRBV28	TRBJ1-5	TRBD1	TGTGCCAGCAGTACTAACAGGGGCCCCAATCAGCCCCAGCATTTT	CASSTNRGPNQPQHF
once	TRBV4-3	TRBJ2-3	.	TGCGCCAGCAGCCAAGCTAATACGCAGTATTTT	CASSQANTQYF
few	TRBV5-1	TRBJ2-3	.	TGCGCCAGCAGCTTGGAGGGAGGGGGCTCAGATACGCAGTATTTT	CASSLEGGGSDTQYF
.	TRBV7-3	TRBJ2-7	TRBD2	TGTGCCAGCAGCTTATTAGCGGGTCTGTCCAAGGGCGAGCAGTACTTC	CASSLLAGLSKGEQYF
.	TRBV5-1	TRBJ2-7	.	TGCGCCAGCAGCCCGGGCGGGGAGCGGATCTACGAGCAGTACTTC	CASSPGGERIYEQYF
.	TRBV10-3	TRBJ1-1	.	TGTGCCATCAGTGATTTGCGGGGGGAACAAGCTTTCTTT	CAISDLRGEQAFF
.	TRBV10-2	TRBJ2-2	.	TGCGCCAGCAGTGCCACGGGGGGCCCCCCCACCGGGGAGCTGTTTTTT	CASSATGGPPTGELFF
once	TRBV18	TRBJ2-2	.	TGTGCCAGCTCACCACCGGCCGGGTACGACGGGGAGCTGTTTTTT	CASSPPAGYDGELFF
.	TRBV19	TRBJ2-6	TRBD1	TGTGCCAGTTCACACCCACAAGGGACAGGCTTCTCTGGGGCCAACGTCCTGACTTTC	CASSHPQGTGFSGANVLTF